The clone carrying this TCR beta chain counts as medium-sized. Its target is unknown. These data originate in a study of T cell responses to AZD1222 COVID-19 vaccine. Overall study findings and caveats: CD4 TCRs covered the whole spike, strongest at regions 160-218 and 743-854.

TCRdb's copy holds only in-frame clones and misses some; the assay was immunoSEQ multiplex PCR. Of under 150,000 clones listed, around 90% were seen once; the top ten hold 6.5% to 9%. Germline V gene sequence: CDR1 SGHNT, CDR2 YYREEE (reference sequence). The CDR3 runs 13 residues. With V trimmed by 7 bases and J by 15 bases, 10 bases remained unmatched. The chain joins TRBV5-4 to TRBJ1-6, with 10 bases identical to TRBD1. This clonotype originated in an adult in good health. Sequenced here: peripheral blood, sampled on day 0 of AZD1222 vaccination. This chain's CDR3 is CASAGTGEEILHF. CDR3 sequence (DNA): TGTGCCAGCGCCGGGACAGGGGAAGAAATCCTCCACTTT.